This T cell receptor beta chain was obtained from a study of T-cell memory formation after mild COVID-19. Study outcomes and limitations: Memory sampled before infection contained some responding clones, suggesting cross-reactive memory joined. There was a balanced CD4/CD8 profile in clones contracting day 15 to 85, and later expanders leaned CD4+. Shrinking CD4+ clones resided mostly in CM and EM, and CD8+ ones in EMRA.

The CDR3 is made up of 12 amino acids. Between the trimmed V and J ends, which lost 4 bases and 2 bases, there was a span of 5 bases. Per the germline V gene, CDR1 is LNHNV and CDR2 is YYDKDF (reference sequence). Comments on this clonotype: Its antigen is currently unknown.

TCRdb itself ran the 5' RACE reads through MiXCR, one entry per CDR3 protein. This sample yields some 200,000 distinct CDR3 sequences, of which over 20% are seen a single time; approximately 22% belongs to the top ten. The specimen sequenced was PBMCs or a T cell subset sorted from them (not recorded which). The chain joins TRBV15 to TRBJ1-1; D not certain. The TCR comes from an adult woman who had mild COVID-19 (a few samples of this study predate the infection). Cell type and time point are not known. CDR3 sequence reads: CATSIANTEAFF. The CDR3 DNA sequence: TGTGCCACCAGCATAGCCAACACTGAAGCTTTCTTT.